This T cell receptor (beta chain) came from a study of blood T cell repertoires in COVID-19. V was clipped by 2 bases and J by 4 bases, with 20 bases between them. The CDR3 extends over 17 amino acids. Germline V gives CDR1 SEHNR, CDR2 FQNEAQ (reference sequence). Repertoires were generated with immunoSEQ multiplex PCR, while TCRdb's copy carries only in-frame clones and drops some. The data show 210,000 or so clones, around 88% seen once. The source of this sequence is a man between 18 and 29 years old with active or convalescent COVID-19. The rearrangement joins TRBV7-9 to TRBJ1-1, with a tentative D call TRBD1 (5 bases). Material for sequencing was peripheral blood. CDR3 sequence: CASSLYRAVQRGTEAFF. CDR3 DNA sequence: TGTGCCAGCAGCTTATACCGGGCCGTGCAAAGGGGCACTGAAGCTTTCTTT. Drawing the rest from reference TRBV7-9 and TRBJ1-1, the complete variable domain is DTGVSQNPRHKITKRGQNVTFRCDPISEHNRLYWYRQTLGQGPEFLTYFQNEAQLEKSRLLSDRFSAERPKGSFSTLEIQRTEQGDSAMYLCASSLYRAVQRGTEAFFGQGTRLTVV.